Shown below are 8 T cell receptor beta chains from a single sample sequenced in a study of response to subunit inactivated influenza vaccine. TCRdb re-called the RT-PCR reads through MiXCR, storing one row per CDR3 protein. The top ten clones hold approximately 12% of a sample with 430,000 or so distinct CDR3 sequences, about a tenth of them seen once. The material sequenced was PBMCs from blood, taken roughly 48 days after vaccination. Receptor source: a man in his fifties who received an inactivated influenza vaccine.

About this clonotype: An end of the junction differs from the germline gene, which may be a read error. This chain uses TRBV10-2 with TRBJ2-5; TRBD1 matches 11 bases. The CDR3 is made up of 14 amino acids. CDR1 WSHSY and CDR2 SAAADI come from the germline V gene. The CDR3, as DNA: TGCGCCGGCAGTGAGTCACCGGGACAGGGGGCCCAGTACTTC. Amino acid sequence: CAGSESPGQGAQYF.

Of note for this clonotype: A read error may account for a junction end that differs from germline. The chain combines TRBV20-1 with TRBJ2-3; 14 nucleotides align to TRBD2. Germline assignment: CDR1 DFQATT and CDR2 SNEGSKA (reference sequence). The CDR3 is 16 amino acids. As DNA, the CDR3 is TGCAGTGCGAGAGGACTAGCGGGAGGTAGCACAGATACGCAGTATTTT. It codes for CSARGLAGGSTDTQYF.

This clonotype was seen ten or more times. As DNA, the CDR3 is TGCAGTGCTAGATCAGGGTCCGCGAACACCGGGGAGCTGTTTTTT. Protein: CSARSGSANTGELFF. The V gene is TRBV20-1, the J gene TRBJ2-2; D is perhaps TRBD1 (5 bases). The CDR3 runs to 15 residues. The V gene's germline CDR1 is DFQATT and CDR2 SNEGSKA (reference sequence). The germline V and J ends were trimmed by 2 bases and 0 bases, with 10 bases remaining between them.

A few counts support this clonotype. The chain couples TRBV7-8 to TRBJ2-3, with 15 bases lining up with TRBD2. The CDR3 has 20 residues. From germline, CDR1 is SGHVS and CDR2 FQNEAQ. J gave up 2 bases and V 2 bases, and 11 bases lay outside the gene matches. CDR3 in DNA: TGTGCCAGCAGCTTACCCGGACAGGGGACTAGCGGGGGGTCCACAGATACGCAGTATTTT. It translates to CASSLPGQGTSGGSTDTQYF.

This clonotype has a count of ten or more. The chain employs TRBV5-6 and TRBJ2-4, with no clear D. V gave up 4 bases and J gave up 3 bases, with 11 bases separating them. The CDR3 consists of 14 residues. CDR1 and CDR2 (germline): SGHDT, YYEEEE. The CDR3 bases are TGTGCCAGCAGCCTGGACGGAAACAAAAACATTCAGTACTTC. Residues: CASSLDGNKNIQYF.

The sample holds a few counts of this clonotype. The chain has TRBV7-2 and TRBJ1-2; TRBD1 matches 7 bases. CDR1 is SGHTA and CDR2 is FQGNSA in the germline V gene. The CDR3 loop spans 16 amino acids. Trimming at V came to 2 bases and at J to 0 bases, leaving 6 bases not matched to a gene. The CDR3 loop reads CASSLTRQGPNYGYTF. DNA for the CDR3: TGTGCCAGCAGCTTAACTAGACAGGGCCCTAACTATGGCTACACCTTC. Full variable domain (missing parts from reference TRBV7-2 and TRBJ1-2): GAGVSQSPSNKVTEKGKDVELRCDPISGHTALYWYRQSLGQGLEFLIYFQGNSAPDKSGLPSDRFSAERTGGSVSTLTIQRTQQEDSAVYLCASSLTRQGPNYGYTFGSGTRLTVV.

Many counts were recorded for this clonotype. The genes are TRBV12-3 or TRBV12-4 and TRBJ1-1; 7 positions match TRBD1. CDR3 length equals 16 residues. J gave up 0 bases and V 5 bases, and 9 bases lay outside the gene matches. The CDR3 reads CASSQGGAGLNTEAFF. The CDR3, as DNA: TGTGCCAGCAGTCAAGGGGGCGCAGGACTGAACACTGAAGCTTTCTTT.

The chain combines TRBV20-1 with TRBJ2-1, with 10 positions matching TRBD2. After removal of 6 bases from V and 3 bases from J, the junction contained 8 bases not matched to a gene. In germline, CDR1 is DFQATT, CDR2 SNEGSKA (reference sequence). The CDR3 length is 15 residues. CDR3 sequence: CSAPSGSHRYNEQFF. Written as DNA, the CDR3 is TGCAGTGCCCCTAGCGGGAGCCATCGCTACAATGAGCAGTTCTTC.